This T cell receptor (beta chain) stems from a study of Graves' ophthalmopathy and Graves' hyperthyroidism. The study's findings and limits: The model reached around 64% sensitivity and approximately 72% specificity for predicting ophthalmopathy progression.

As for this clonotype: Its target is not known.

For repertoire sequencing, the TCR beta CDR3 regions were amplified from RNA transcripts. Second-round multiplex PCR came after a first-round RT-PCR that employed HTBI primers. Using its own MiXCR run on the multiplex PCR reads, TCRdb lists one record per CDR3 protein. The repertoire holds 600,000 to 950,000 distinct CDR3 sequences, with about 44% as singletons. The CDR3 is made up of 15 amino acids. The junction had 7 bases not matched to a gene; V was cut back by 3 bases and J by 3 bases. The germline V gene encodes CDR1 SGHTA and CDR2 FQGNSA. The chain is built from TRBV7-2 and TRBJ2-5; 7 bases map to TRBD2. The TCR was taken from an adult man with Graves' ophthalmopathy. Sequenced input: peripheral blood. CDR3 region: CASSLGRGREETQYF. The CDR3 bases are TGTGCCAGCAGCTTGGGGAGGGGAAGGGAAGAGACCCAGTACTTC.